This is a list of T cell receptor beta chains from one sample in a study of cytomegalovirus exposure and HLA in healthy donors. Produced via immunoSEQ multiplex PCR; TCRdb's table is partial and in-frame only. The sample gives 55,000 to 70,000 clones, roughly 94% of which show up once; 2% to 2.5% is in the top ten. Sequencing was done on a sample of PBMCs. Receptors originate from a man between 18 and 29 years old in good health and CMV-seronegative. Both conserved end residues are part of each CDR3. A D gene is named only where the DNA matches it firmly. Rows give clone size only sometimes, using once, few, many, or a class for an expanded clone.

D gene,clone size,V gene,J gene,CDR3 length,CDR3 DNA,CDR3 protein
-,-,TRBV7-6,TRBJ2-7,15,TGTGCCAGCAGCTCAAGACAGGACGCCTACTACGAGCAGTACTTC,CASSSRQDAYYEQYF
-,-,TRBV6-1,TRBJ2-7,12,TGTGCCAGCAGCCGGGACTTCTACGAGCAGTACTTC,CASSRDFYEQYF
TRBD1,-,TRBV28,TRBJ1-2,14,TGTGCCAGCAGGAGACCAGAGACAGGGATGGGCTACACCTTC,CASRRPETGMGYTF
TRBD1,-,TRBV28,TRBJ2-5,14,TGTGCCAGCAGCGGGACAGCACACAGAGAGACCCAGTACTTC,CASSGTAHRETQYF
-,-,TRBV7-9,TRBJ2-7,13,TGTGCCTCGAAGGGGGACGGTACCTACGAGCAGTACTTC,CASKGDGTYEQYF
-,-,TRBV5-4,TRBJ1-4,16,TGTGCCAGCAGCCATGAGGCAAGGGGAACTAATGAAAAACTGTTTTTT,CASSHEARGTNEKLFF
TRBD1,-,TRBV5-6,TRBJ1-1,15,TGTGCCAGCAGCTTGGGCGGACAGGTGAACACTGAAGCTTTCTTT,CASSLGGQVNTEAFF
-,-,TRBV6-1,TRBJ2-2,14,TGTGCCAGCAGCAGGACAGAGAACACCGGGGAGCTGTTTTTT,CASSRTENTGELFF
-,-,TRBV6-1,TRBJ2-7,15,TGTGCCAGCAGTTGGGGACTGACAGGGAACTACGAGCAGTACTTC,CASSWGLTGNYEQYF
TRBD2,-,TRBV27,TRBJ2-7,16,TGTGCCAGCAGCAACTCGATGGGACTAGCGATATACGAGCAGTACTTC,CASSNSMGLAIYEQYF
-,-,TRBV13,TRBJ2-1,14,TGTGCCAGCAGCCAGACCGGGGATTACAATGAGCAGTTCTTC,CASSQTGDYNEQFF
-,-,TRBV11-2,TRBJ2-7,15,TGTGCCAGCAGCTTAGACAGGGCCAGTCACTACGAGCAGTACTTC,CASSLDRASHYEQYF
-,-,TRBV28,TRBJ1-5,16,TGTGCCAGCAGTTTTTTTTGGGACCCGGAGGGTCAGCCCCAGCATTTT,CASSFFWDPEGQPQHF
TRBD1,-,TRBV10-1,TRBJ2-1,14,TGCGCCAGCAGTGAGAGGGTAGAGGACAGGGATCGGTTCTTC,CASSERVEDRDRFF
TRBD1,-,TRBV11-2,TRBJ2-1,17,TGTGCCAGCAGCTCCCTCCCCCCGGGACAGTTATACAATGAGCAGTTCTTC,CASSSLPPGQLYNEQFF
-,-,TRBV7-9,TRBJ1-5,12,TGTGCCAGCAGCTACAGGGATCAGCCCCAGCATTTT,CASSYRDQPQHF
-,-,TRBV2,TRBJ1-3,16,TGTGCCAGCAGTGAGCTCTCTGTGAGCTCTGGAAACACCATATATTTT,CASSELSVSSGNTIYF
TRBD1,-,TRBV27,TRBJ1-2,15,TGTGCCAGCAGTTTAGGACAGGGTTGGCACTATGGCTACACCTTC,CASSLGQGWHYGYTF
TRBD1,-,TRBV28,TRBJ2-2,15,TGTGCCATCTGTAAGGGGGCGTGGGACACCGGGGAGCTGTTTTTT,CAICKGAWDTGELFF
-,-,TRBV29-1,TRBJ1-1,11,TGCAGCGTTGTCCGGACTACTGAAGCTTTCTTT,CSVVRTTEAFF
TRBD2,-,TRBV6-6,TRBJ2-7,16,TGTGCCAGCAGTTACGTAGCGGGAGGGCCTGCTGACGAGCAGTACTTC,CASSYVAGGPADEQYF
TRBD1,-,TRBV18,TRBJ2-2,16,TGTGCCAGCCCGGACTGGACAGGCCTGAACACCGGGGAGCTGTTTTTT,CASPDWTGLNTGELFF
-,-,TRBV5-6,TRBJ1-2,13,TGTGCCAGCACCCCCGCGGGTAACTATGGCTACACCTTC,CASTPAGNYGYTF
-,-,TRBV28,TRBJ2-2,15,TGTGCCAGCAGTTTCTCGGCGGCGAACACCGGGGAGCTGTTTTTT,CASSFSAANTGELFF
-,-,TRBV10-1,TRBJ2-3,14,TGCGCCAGCAGCCACTCGAACGCTGGGAGTACGCAGTATTTT,CASSHSNAGSTQYF
TRBD2,once,TRBV10-3,TRBJ2-7,14,TGTGCCATCAGCGGACTAGCGGAGCCCTACGAGCAGTACTTC,CAISGLAEPYEQYF
TRBD2,-,TRBV27,TRBJ2-5,18,TGTGCCAGCAGACCATACTACGGGACTAGCGGGAGATTAGAGACCCAGTACTTC,CASRPYYGTSGRLETQYF
-,once,TRBV19,TRBJ1-5,15,TGTGCCAGTAGTATAAACAGCTATAGCAATCAGCCCCAGCATTTT,CASSINSYSNQPQHF
TRBD2,-,TRBV19,TRBJ2-2,14,TGTGCCAGTATACGGGGGGTGAACACCGGGGAGCTGTTTTTT,CASIRGVNTGELFF
-,-,TRBV4-2,TRBJ1-1,15,TGTGCCAGCAGCCCCTTGGTGTCGGTTAACACTGAAGCTTTCTTT,CASSPLVSVNTEAFF
-,-,TRBV5-1,TRBJ1-1,11,TGCGCCAGCAGCTGGGAGGGGAGAGCTTTCTTT,CASSWEGRAFF
TRBD1,-,TRBV18,TRBJ1-5,15,TGTGCCAGCTCACCGAGGACAGGGGGCGATCAGCCCCAGCATTTT,CASSPRTGGDQPQHF
TRBD2,-,TRBV7-9,TRBJ2-3,19,TGTGCCAGCAGCGCAGACGGACTAGCGGGAGTGAGGGACACAGATACGCAGTATTTT,CASSADGLAGVRDTDTQYF
-,-,TRBV30,TRBJ1-2,13,TGTGCCTGGAGTGTAACAGGGAACTATGGCTACACCTTC,CAWSVTGNYGYTF
-,-,TRBV6-5,TRBJ1-1,12,TGTGCCAGCAGCTTCACAGGGTTCGAAGCTTTCTTT,CASSFTGFEAFF
-,once,TRBV27,TRBJ1-1,14,TGTGCCAGCAGTTTCACCGACAGGAACACTGAAGCTTTCTTT,CASSFTDRNTEAFF
-,-,TRBV7-8,TRBJ2-1,13,TGTGCCAGCAGCTTATTGGAGGGATACGAGCAGTTCTTC,CASSLLEGYEQFF
TRBD1,-,TRBV6-1,TRBJ2-7,19,TGTGCCAGCAGTGACCAAATTAGGGGGCTGGCGGGCAGCTCCTACGAGCAGTACTTC,CASSDQIRGLAGSSYEQYF
TRBD2,-,TRBV5-4,TRBJ2-3,15,TGTGCCAGCAGCCCGCAGCGGGAGTGGGAGGATACGCAGTATTTT,CASSPQREWEDTQYF
-,-,TRBV10-3,TRBJ2-2,16,TGTGCCATCAGTAATTGGGCGGAGGAAAACACCGGGGAGCTGTTTTTT,CAISNWAEENTGELFF
TRBD2,-,TRBV18,TRBJ2-3,17,TGTGCCAGCTCACTGATCGGGACTAGCGGGAGCACAGATACGCAGTATTTT,CASSLIGTSGSTDTQYF
-,-,TRBV5-6,TRBJ1-1,13,TGTGCCAGCAGCGTCACGGAGGACACTGAAGCTTTCTTT,CASSVTEDTEAFF
TRBD1,-,TRBV28,TRBJ2-7,15,TGTGCCAGCCGCCTGGACAGGACAACCTCCTACGAGCAGTACTTC,CASRLDRTTSYEQYF
TRBD1,-,TRBV4-1,TRBJ2-3,15,TGCGCCAGCAGCCAAGGAGGACAGGGGACAGATACGCAGTATTTT,CASSQGGQGTDTQYF
TRBD2,-,TRBV27,TRBJ2-1,17,TGTGCCAGCAGTTCCAGGACTAGCGGCCCCCTATACAATGAGCAGTTCTTC,CASSSRTSGPLYNEQFF
TRBD1,-,TRBV6-5,TRBJ2-3,15,TGTGCCAGCAGTTTCCGACAGGGAGGCACAGATACGCAGTATTTT,CASSFRQGGTDTQYF
TRBD2,-,TRBV28,TRBJ2-1,13,TGTGCCAGCAAAACGGGAGGGATTAATGAGCAGTTCTTC,CASKTGGINEQFF
-,-,TRBV5-1,TRBJ2-3,13,TGCGCCAGCGGAGGGCCTGAGACAGATACGCAGTATTTT,CASGGPETDTQYF
TRBD1,-,TRBV10-2,TRBJ1-5,15,TGCGCCAGCAGTGCATCAGGGGGATTTTTCGGGCCCCAGCATTTT,CASSASGGFFGPQHF
TRBD1,-,TRBV18,TRBJ1-2,15,TGTGCCAGCTCACCACGCGGGACAGGGGGCGATGGCTACACCTTC,CASSPRGTGGDGYTF
TRBD2,-,TRBV7-2,TRBJ2-7,15,TGTGCCAGCAGCTTTAGAGCGGGAGTGTTACGGGAGCAGTACTTC,CASSFRAGVLREQYF